This TCR beta chain was recorded in a study of blood T cell repertoires in COVID-19. Overall study context: PBMCs, B-cell-depleted T cells, or T cells were the source of the cDNA or gDNA that made up the material.

Germline-derived CDR1 and CDR2 are DFQATT and SNEGSKA (reference sequence). Deletions cut 3 bases from V and 11 bases from J, with 7 bases between. The CDR3 is 9 amino acids. Source study methods: Reference gene primer amplification gave nucleated cell count estimates. Libraries were prepared by immunoSEQ multiplex PCR; TCRdb keeps only in-frame clonotypes and omits some of them. The V and J calls and clone size come from that table; D and trimming were worked out from the DNA. The repertoire holds some 120,000 clones, with more than 70% as singletons. The sequencing input was peripheral blood. The clonotype originates from a woman in her sixties with acute or convalescent COVID-19. This sequence joins TRBV20-1 and TRBJ1-2; no definite D call. The CDR3 is CSASPIYTF. DNA of the CDR3: TGCAGTGCTAGCCCTATTTACACCTTC.